Here is one T cell receptor (beta chain) with its context. Its antigen is not identified. Germline V gene sequence: CDR1 SNHLY, CDR2 FYNNEI. CDR3 length equals 14 residues. The trim removed 4 bases at V and 3 bases at J, leaving 3 bases unmatched. Data came from immunoSEQ multiplex PCR; TCRdb stores just in-frame clones and leaves some out. Here the sample spans 55,000 to 80,000 clones, just under 95% being singletons. This specimen comes from a study of cytomegalovirus exposure and HLA in healthy donors. Findings and caveats of the study: The study labeled 164 TCR beta chains cytomegalovirus-associated. Three chains linked to CMV were shown in vitro to be specific for CMV antigens.

The clonotype comes from a woman between 18 and 30 years old in good health and CMV-seropositive. The sequenced material came from PBMCs. The chain has TRBV2 and TRBJ2-7, with 10 nucleotides matching TRBD2. CDR3 in DNA: TGTGCCAGCAGTGTTCTAGCGGGAGTCTACGAGCAGTACTTC. As protein: CASSVLAGVYEQYF.